This T cell receptor (beta chain) was retrieved from a study of T cell responses to AZD1222 COVID-19 vaccine. The study, taken as a whole, reports: Donors were largely white British and mainly female; clonal diversity was possibly underestimated. Repertoires in all cases were sampled only once the peak T cell response had passed. Nearly half of spike-specific TCRs reportedly target unmutated variant regions.

As concerns this clone: Its specificity is not known.

The assay was immunoSEQ multiplex PCR, and TCRdb's table has in-frame clones only and misses some. Of about 140,000 clones listed, 85% to 95% are singletons. Second doses were pooled across both intervals (about 4 or about 12 weeks). V lost 6 bases and J 2 bases, leaving 13 bases between the germline ends. Germline V gives CDR1 SGHTA, CDR2 FQGNSA. CDR3 length: 15 amino acids. This chain joins TRBV7-2 and TRBJ2-2; a weak D match, TRBD2 (5 bases). The sequencing here drew on peripheral blood, taken 28 days after the second AZD1222 dose. The clonotype originates from an adult who received the AZD1222 COVID-19 vaccine. This CDR3 reads CASRLRRGNTGELFF. As DNA, the CDR3 is TGTGCCAGCAGGCTGAGACGGGGAAACACCGGGGAGCTGTTTTTT.